The 10 T cell receptor beta chains listed next were all sequenced from one sample in a study of shared clonotypes between healthy human individuals. Clones were sequenced by immunoSEQ multiplex PCR, and TCRdb holds only the in-frame ones, with some missing. The table shows about 1 million clones, with roughly 80% occurring only once. The sample was memory CD4+ T cells sorted from blood. Stated subset: CD45RA-negative fraction. Receptors originate from a man aged 18 to 35 in good health.

A note on this clone: The junction shows a germline mismatch at one end, possibly a read error. The rearrangement links TRBV20-1 to TRBJ1-1, with D unresolved. The CDR3 covers 10 residues. Looked up from germline, CDR1 is DFQATT and CDR2 is SNEGSKA (reference sequence). In DNA, the CDR3 is TGCAGTGGACTGAACACTGAAACTTTCTTT. This gives the protein CSGLNTETFF.

V is TRBV21-1 and J is TRBJ2-7; TRBD2 is the table's D call and was not checked against the DNA. TRBV21-1 is deemed a pseudogene. This CDR3 region has 15 residues. This chain's CDR3 is CASSKGPSGSYEQYF. The CDR3 DNA follows: TGTGCCAGCAGCAAAGGTCCTAGCGGTTCCTACGAGCAGTACTTC.

This clone has more than one count but fewer than ten. Other DNA sequences of this sample code for an identical CDR3. This chain joins TRBV18 and TRBJ1-3; unclear D gene. Germline CDR1 KGHSH, CDR2 LQKENI. Trimming cost V 0 bases and J 7 bases, with 7 bases left between them. This CDR3 has 13 residues. The CDR3 here is CASSPPGENTIYF. In DNA form, the CDR3 reads TGTGCCAGCTCACCACCCGGGGAGAACACCATATATTTT.

The chain joins TRBV5-6 to TRBJ1-2, with 9 bases aligning to TRBD1. The germline V gene has CDR1 SGHDT and CDR2 YYEEEE. The J segment lost 7 bases and the V segment lost 5 bases, leaving 6 bases of the junction unmatched. The CDR3 runs 13 residues. The CDR3 coding sequence is TGTGCCAGCAGACAACAGGGGGCGGGTGGCTACACCTTC. It specifies CASRQQGAGGYTF.

The chain carries TRBV5-5 and TRBJ2-7; the D gene could be TRBD1 or TRBD2 (6 bases each). This CDR3 has 15 amino acids. V lost 5 bases and J lost 6, with 21 bases in between. Germline V lookup: CDR1 SGHKS, CDR2 YYEKEE (reference sequence). CDR3: CASSLLGGLVGEQYF. CDR3 in DNA: TGTGCCAGCAGTCTCCTGGGGGGCCTGGTGGGCGAGCAGTACTTC.

This sequence joins TRBV7-2 and TRBJ2-3; no clear D gene. This CDR3 spans 13 amino acids. Germline loops: CDR1 SGHTA, CDR2 FQGNSA. Trimming cost V 4 bases and J 6 bases, with 11 bases left between them. The CDR3 nucleotides are TGTGCCAGCAGCTCGATACGGGCGGATACGCAGTATTTT. Translation gives CASSSIRADTQYF. The full variable domain, in which reference TRBV7-2 and TRBJ2-3 provide the parts outside the CDR3, is GAGVSQSPSNKVTEKGKDVELRCDPISGHTALYWYRQSLGQGLEFLIYFQGNSAPDKSGLPSDRFSAERTGGSVSTLTIQRTQQEDSAVYLCASSSIRADTQYFGPGTRLTVL.

The J gene is TRBJ1-3, the V gene TRBV11-2; D gene ambiguous. Germline V CDR1 and CDR2: SGHAT, FQNNGV. This CDR3 region has 14 residues. Trimming stripped 0 bases from V and 7 bases from J, with 10 bases between. The CDR3 region has the DNA TGTGCCAGCAGCTTAGACTACTTTGGGAACACCATATATTTT. It codes for CASSLDYFGNTIYF.

This clone appeared once. This chain joins TRBV7-9 and TRBJ2-2, with TRBD1 identical over 11 bases. The CDR3 has 17 amino acids. The V gene end was trimmed by 5 bases and the J gene end by 4 bases; junction bases not matched to a gene: 9. Germline V CDR1 and CDR2: SEHNR, FQNEAQ (reference sequence). CDR3 nucleotide sequence: TGTGCCAGCAGCCTGTCGGACAGGGGGCGCTTCACCGGGGAGCTGTTTTTT. It encodes CASSLSDRGRFTGELFF.

V usage is TRBV28 and J usage is TRBJ1-3; weak D call: TRBD1 (5 bases). Per the germline V gene, CDR1 is MDHEN and CDR2 is SYDVKM. The CDR3 is made up of 17 amino acids. V lost 5 bases, J lost 7 bases, and 24 bases lay in between. The CDR3 sequence: CASSPSDSSILSNTIYF. DNA for the CDR3: TGTGCCAGCAGTCCCAGTGACAGTTCGATCTTGTCTAACACCATATATTTT.

This clone appeared many times. The chain joins TRBV28 to TRBJ1-5, with D possibly being TRBD1 (5 bases). V was trimmed by 6 bases and J by 0 bases, leaving 18 bases between them. This CDR3 contains 17 residues. Germline V gives CDR1 MDHEN, CDR2 SYDVKM. CDR3 amino acids: CASRRAFGGGSNQPQHF. CDR3 in DNA: TGTGCCAGCAGACGCGCTTTTGGGGGGGGTAGCAATCAGCCCCAGCATTTT. The full variable domain, with the rest looked up from reference TRBV28 and TRBJ1-5, is DVKVTQSSRYLVKRTGEKVFLECVQDMDHENMFWYRQDPGLGLRLIYFSYDVKMKEKGDIPEGYSVSREKKERFSLILESASTNQTSMYLCASRRAFGGGSNQPQHFGDGTRLSIL.